The 7 T cell receptor beta chains in this list originate from one sample, sequenced in a study of spatial heterogeneity in lung cancer. TCRdb re-derived calls from the 5' RACE reads in MiXCR, one entry per CDR3 protein. The data show around 23,000 distinct CDR3 sequences, with about 4.3% seen just once and about 32% held by the top ten. Stated time point: sample taken at primary tumor resection. Unsorted samples of tumor, nontumor lung or frozen PBMC had their whole RNA sequenced. The specimen was PBMCs, collected at surgery. The receptors were gathered from a male donor with early-stage non-small cell lung cancer.

This clonotype was counted at least ten times. The chain carries TRBV29-1 and TRBJ2-7; no reliable D call. Trimming took 6 bases from V and 2 from J, leaving 11 bases between them. This CDR3 spans 12 amino acids. Germline CDR1 and CDR2: SQVTM and ANQGSEA. For the CDR3, the DNA is TGCAGCGTGGATATAGGTCCCTACGAGCAGTACTTC. This gives the protein CSVDIGPYEQYF.

The V gene is TRBV12-1, the J gene TRBJ2-5; the D segment call TRBD2 is taken from the table without a DNA check. TRBV12-1 is a pseudogene. CDR3 length: 15 residues. The CDR3 DNA reads as TGTGCCAGCCTAGCCGACACAGCTCATCAAGAGACCCAGTACTTC. It specifies CASLADTAHQETQYF.

This clonotype was counted many times. This chain's CDR3 is CASSLIFFGQGINYGYTF. As DNA, the CDR3 is TGTGCCAGCAGCCTAATCTTCTTCGGACAGGGGATTAACTATGGCTACACCTTC. The gene calls are TRBV7-9 and TRBJ1-2; 9 bases are shared with TRBD1. From germline, CDR1 is SEHNR and CDR2 FQNEAQ (reference sequence). The CDR3 is 18 residues long. Trimming removed 5 bases from V and 1 base from J; junction bases left unmatched: 14.

By sample share, this clonotype is medium-sized. This chain uses TRBV6-6 with TRBJ1-2; D gene ambiguous. This CDR3 has 13 amino acids. The germline gives CDR1 MNHNY, CDR2 SVGAGI (reference sequence). Trimming took 6 bases from V and 4 from J, leaving 12 bases between them. CDR3 DNA sequence: TGTGCCAGCAGCTCAACTAAAGGCTATGGCTACACCTTC. It specifies CASSSTKGYGYTF.

This clonotype showed up many times. This chain connects TRBV20-1 to TRBJ1-1; D is ambiguous. V shed 5 bases and J shed 6 bases, with 19 bases lying between them. Looked up from germline, CDR1 is DFQATT and CDR2 is SNEGSKA (reference sequence). The CDR3 is 14 residues long. CDR3 sequence (DNA): TGCAGTGCTCAACCCCCGTCCAGATTCGCTGAAGCTTTCTTT. The encoded protein is CSAQPPSRFAEAFF.

This clonotype occurred many times. CDR3 amino acids: CASSTPGAGHFTDTQYF. As DNA, the CDR3 is TGTGCCAGCAGTACCCCAGGAGCGGGACATTTCACAGATACGCAGTATTTT. This sequence joins TRBV6-6 and TRBJ2-3; D perhaps matches TRBD2 (7 bases). Trimming shortened V by 5 bases and J by 2 bases, and 20 bases separated the two germline ends. CDR3 length equals 17 residues. Germline-derived CDR1 and CDR2 are MNHNY and SVGAGI (reference sequence).

In its sample, this clonotype was seen many times. V gene TRBV24-1 combines with J gene TRBJ1-4; the D gene is possibly TRBD1 (5 bases). Trimming took 3 bases from V and 0 from J, leaving 7 bases between them. Germline CDR1 and CDR2: KGHDR and SFDVKD. This CDR3 region has 15 residues. CDR3 in DNA: TGTGCCACCAGTGATGGGGGTGCAACTAATGAAAAACTGTTTTTT. Its translation: CATSDGGATNEKLFF.